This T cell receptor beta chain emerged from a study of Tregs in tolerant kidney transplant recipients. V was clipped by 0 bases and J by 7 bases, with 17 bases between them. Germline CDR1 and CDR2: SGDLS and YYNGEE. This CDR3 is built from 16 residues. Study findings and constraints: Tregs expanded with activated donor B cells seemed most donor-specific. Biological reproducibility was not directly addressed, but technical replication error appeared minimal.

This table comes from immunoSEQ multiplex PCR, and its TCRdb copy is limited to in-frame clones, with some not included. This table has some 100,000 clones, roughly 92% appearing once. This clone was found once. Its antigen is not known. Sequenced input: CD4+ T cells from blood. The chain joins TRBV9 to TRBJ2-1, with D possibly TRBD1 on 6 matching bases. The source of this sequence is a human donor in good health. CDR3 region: CASSVGVQGSSNEQFF. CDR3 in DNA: TGTGCCAGCAGCGTAGGAGTCCAGGGGTCGTCGAATGAGCAGTTCTTC.